This TCR beta chain was sequenced during a study of blood T cell repertoires in COVID-19. In the study overall: Samples of COVID-19 (acute and convalescent) were obtained from the United States, Italy and Spain. Sources were T cells, B-cell-depleted T cells, or PBMCs; the material itself was cDNA or gDNA.

Original processing methods: Estimation of nucleated cell counts relied on the amplification of reference gene primers. Data came from immunoSEQ multiplex PCR; TCRdb stores just in-frame clones and leaves some out. That table furnishes V, J and clone size, whereas the DNA furnished D and trimming. This sample has roughly 73,000 clones, with about 82% found just once. V lost 0 bases and J lost 6; bases outside the gene matches: 6. This CDR3 contains 16 residues. CDR1 and CDR2 from the germline V gene are GTSNPN and SVGIG (reference sequence). The chain recombines TRBV30 with TRBJ2-2; 11 bases align to TRBD1. This clonotype was sampled from a woman aged 60-70 years with acute or convalescent COVID-19. The sequenced sample was peripheral blood. As DNA, the CDR3 is TGTGCCTGGAGTGTACCGAGGACAGGGGGCCCCGGGGAGCTGTTTTTT. Translated: CAWSVPRTGGPGELFF. The variable domain in full, with the rest retrieved from reference TRBV30 and TRBJ2-2, is SQTIHQWPATLVQPVGSPLSLECTVEGTSNPNLYWYRQAAGRGLQLLFYSVGIGQISSEVPQNLSASRPQDRQFILSSKKLLLSDSGFYLCAWSVPRTGGPGELFFGEGSRLTVL.